Below are 26 T cell receptor beta chains sequenced from a single sample in a study of blood T cells in healthy people across ages. Combining a sample-barcoded 5' primer with a J-beta primer mix, a second PCR ran for 7 to 11 cycles. TCRdb fed the 5' RACE reads into MiXCR, producing one record per CDR3 protein. The data show 1,500,000 or so distinct CDR3 sequences, around 55% seen once. The sequenced sample was blood. The origin of the receptors is a man between 18 and 29 years old in good health.

V usage is TRBV10-3 and J usage is TRBJ2-1; TRBD2 aligns across 10 bases. This CDR3 comprises 14 residues. Trimming cost V 10 bases and J 0 bases; bases outside gene matches: 3. Germline V CDR1 and CDR2: ENHRY, SYGVKD. The CDR3 loop is CATASGSSYNEQFF. In DNA form, the CDR3 reads TGTGCCACCGCTAGCGGGAGCTCCTACAATGAGCAGTTCTTC.

This chain uses TRBV29-1 with TRBJ2-2, with 12 positions matching TRBD1. Losses at the gene ends were 3 bases for V and 7 bases for J; bases not matched to a gene: 9. This CDR3 contains 16 residues. The germline V gene has CDR1 SQVTM and CDR2 ANQGSEA. The CDR3 loop reads CSVEIVGTGGGGELFF. The CDR3 nucleotides are TGCAGCGTTGAGATCGTCGGGACAGGGGGCGGCGGGGAGCTGTTTTTT.

This clonotype was detected a few times. The chain joins TRBV12-3 or TRBV12-4 to TRBJ2-1, with 8 bases that match TRBD1. V gave up 5 bases and J gave up 12 bases; unmatched junction bases: 9. The CDR3 runs 13 residues. CDR3 in DNA: TGTGCCAGCAGTACATCGGACAGGGTTTGGCAGTTCTTC. Its translation: CASSTSDRVWQFF.

This chain connects TRBV5-1 to TRBJ2-3, with D tentatively TRBD1 (6 bases). V was clipped by 0 bases and J by 2 bases, with 13 bases between them. Germline CDR1 SGHRS, CDR2 YFSETQ. CDR3 length: 16 amino acids. The DNA of the CDR3 is TGCGCCAGCAGCTTGGAATTGGCAGGGGCCACAGATACGCAGTATTTT. This encodes CASSLELAGATDTQYF. Complete variable domain (other parts from reference TRBV5-1 and TRBJ2-3): KAGVTQTPRYLIKTRGQQVTLSCSPISGHRSVSWYQQTPGQGLQFLFEYFSETQRNKGNFPGRFSGRQFSNSRSEMNVSTLELGDSALYLCASSLELAGATDTQYFGPGTRLTVL.

This chain links TRBV4-1 with TRBJ2-1, with 9 nucleotides matching TRBD2. Germline trimming cut 3 bases from V and 2 bases from J; bases unmatched to any gene: 5. This CDR3 region has 16 residues. In germline, CDR1 is MGHRA, CDR2 YSYEKL. CDR3 nucleotide sequence: TGCGCCAGCAGCCAGGTAGCGGGAGAGACCTACAATGAGCAGTTCTTC. Protein sequence: CASSQVAGETYNEQFF.

V is TRBV20-1 and J is TRBJ2-1; 8 bases are shared with TRBD2. Germline V CDR1 and CDR2: DFQATT, SNEGSKA (reference sequence). The CDR3 loop spans 15 amino acids. J lost 6 bases, V lost 3 bases, and 10 bases had no gene match. Written as DNA, the CDR3 is TGCAGTGCTAGCGGGGGGGATACACCTACCAATGAGCAGTTCTTC. It codes for CSASGGDTPTNEQFF.

The rearrangement uses TRBV4-1 and TRBJ2-1; D possibly corresponds to TRBD2 (5 bases). Germline-derived CDR1 and CDR2 are MGHRA and YSYEKL. The CDR3 length is 15 residues. Trimming removed 1 base at V and 5 bases at J, with 12 bases between. The CDR3 nucleotides read TGCGCCAGCAGCCAAGTACCTAGCCGTAACAATGAGCAGTTCTTC. Its protein product is CASSQVPSRNNEQFF.

The count of this clonotype is one. The J gene is TRBJ2-7, the V gene TRBV18; D is possibly TRBD2 (7 bases). The CDR3 is 15 amino acids. Deletions cut 1 base from V and 3 bases from J, with 13 bases between. CDR1 and CDR2 (germline): KGHSH, LQKENI. The CDR3 sequence is CASSPRAGANYEQYF. For the CDR3, the DNA is TGTGCCAGCTCACCACGGGCGGGGGCGAACTACGAGCAGTACTTC.

The V call is TRBV20-1, the J call TRBJ2-2, with D perhaps matching TRBD1 (5 bases). From germline, CDR1 is DFQATT and CDR2 SNEGSKA (reference sequence). The CDR3 runs to 14 residues. V was cut by 5 bases and J by 2 bases, with 12 bases left in between. Written as DNA, the CDR3 is TGCAGTGCTCCAGGGCCGACAAACACCGGGGAGCTGTTTTTT. This sequence encodes CSAPGPTNTGELFF.

V and J are TRBV11-2 and TRBJ2-4, with D perhaps matching TRBD2 (6 bases). V was cut by 3 bases and J by 13 bases, with 22 bases left in between. The CDR3 loop spans 15 amino acids. CDR1 is SGHAT and CDR2 is FQNNGV in the germline V gene. CDR3 sequence: CASSLWEAPGWEQYF. CDR3 nucleotide sequence: TGTGCCAGCAGCTTGTGGGAGGCCCCGGGATGGGAGCAGTACTTC. Filled out from reference TRBV11-2 and TRBJ2-4, the complete variable domain reads EAGVAQSPRYKIIEKRQSVAFWCNPISGHATLYWYQQILGQGPKLLIQFQNNGVVDDSQLPKDRFSAERLKGVDSTLKIQPAKLEDSAVYLCASSLWEAPGWEQYFGAGTRLSVL.

The CDR3 region has the DNA TGTGCCAGCAGTACAGTTAGTACTCAGCCCCAGCATTTT. This gives the protein CASSTVSTQPQHF. The chain is built from TRBV28 and TRBJ1-5, with no clear D. CDR1 is MDHEN, CDR2 SYDVKM, per germline. V was shortened by 5 bases and J by 6 bases, with 11 bases between the two germline ends. This CDR3 spans 13 amino acids.

Remarks on this clonotype: Relative to the germline gene, one junction end is altered; a read error may explain this. J is TRBJ1-6 and V is TRBV4-2; a possible D gene is TRBD1 (6 bases). Germline CDR1 LGHNA, CDR2 YNFKEQ. There are 15 residues in the CDR3. This chain's CDR3 is CASGPGGGINSLLHF. As DNA, the CDR3 is TGTGCCAGCGGGCCCGGGGGCGGAATTAATTCACTCCTCCACTTT.

This clonotype was observed a few times. The chain couples TRBV5-1 to TRBJ2-3; 7 nucleotides match TRBD1. V was clipped by 1 base and J by 5 bases; unmatched bases: 1. The CDR3 is 13 residues long. In germline, CDR1 is SGHRS, CDR2 YFSETQ. This CDR3 is CASSLTGVDTQYF. In DNA, the CDR3 is TGCGCCAGCAGCTTGACAGGGGTAGATACGCAGTATTTT.

The V and J genes are TRBV5-1 and TRBJ2-1; 16 nucleotides align to TRBD2. Per germline, CDR1 SGHRS and CDR2 YFSETQ. The CDR3 runs to 17 residues. V was clipped by 4 bases and J by 7 bases; unmatched bases: 8. CDR3 in amino acids: CASSPGTSGRAENEQFF. The CDR3 DNA is TGCGCCAGCAGCCCGGGGACTAGCGGGAGGGCCGAAAATGAGCAGTTCTTC.

The chain employs TRBV10-3 and TRBJ2-1; 10 bases map to TRBD2. The DNA end is more similar to TRBJ2-7, so the J call may be wrong. CDR3 length: 15 amino acids. From germline, CDR1 is ENHRY and CDR2 SYGVKD. CDR3 sequence: CAISDRAGGYNEQYF. Here the CDR3 DNA reads TGTGCCATCAGTGACCGAGCGGGAGGGTACAATGAGCAGTACTTC.

CDR3: CASSNGQVSPYTF. CDR3 coding DNA: TGTGCCAGCAGCAACGGACAGGTGTCTCCCTACACCTTC. This sequence joins TRBV7-9 and TRBJ1-2; 7 bases line up with TRBD1. The CDR3 sequence is 13 residues long. CDR1 SEHNR and CDR2 FQNEAQ come from the germline V gene (reference sequence). With 5 bases clipped from V and 10 bases from J, the junction kept 10 bases outside the gene matches.

CDR3 sequence: CASSQEHGAGSTNEKLFF. The DNA for the CDR3 is TGCGCCAGCAGCCAAGAGCACGGGGCAGGATCAACTAATGAAAAACTGTTTTTT. The rearrangement links TRBV4-3 to TRBJ1-4; tentatively, D is TRBD1 (5 bases). The germline V and J ends were trimmed by 0 bases and 0 bases, with 14 bases remaining between them. The germline gives CDR1 LGHNA, CDR2 YSLEER. This CDR3 has 18 amino acids.

This clonotype came up a few times. One end of the junction does not line up with germline, which may come from a read error. V and J are TRBV7-7 and TRBJ2-7, with TRBD2 matching over 10 bases. The length of the CDR3 is 15 residues. Germline CDR1 reads SSHAT; CDR2 reads FNYEAQ (reference sequence). The CDR3 bases are TGTGCTAGCATAGGAGAGCGGGGGGGCTCCTACGAGCAGTACTTC. Protein: CASIGERGGSYEQYF. Looking up the rest from reference TRBV7-7 and TRBJ2-7 gives the full variable domain: GAGVSQSPRYKVTKRGQDVTLRCDPISSHATLYWYQQALGQGPEFLTYFNYEAQPDKSGLPSDRFSAERPEGSISTLTIQRTEQRDSAMYRCASIGERGGSYEQYFGPGTRLTVT.

CDR3 residues: CASRVLAGVSDQFKNIQYF. The CDR3 DNA is TGTGCCAGCAGAGTACTAGCGGGAGTTTCAGACCAGTTCAAAAACATTCAGTACTTC. The V call is TRBV6-1, the J call TRBJ2-4; TRBD2 matches 11 bases. V lost 6 bases and J lost 3; bases outside the gene matches: 16. The CDR3 has 19 residues. Germline V gene sequence: CDR1 MNHNS, CDR2 SASEGT.

With regard to this clonotype: An end of the junction differs from the germline gene, which may be a read error. V is TRBV7-9 and J is TRBJ2-3; 8 bases fit TRBD1. CDR1 is SEHNR, CDR2 FQNEAQ, per germline (reference sequence). The CDR3 has 15 residues. The DNA of the CDR3 is TGTGTCAGCAGCTTTAACCAGACAGGGGACGATACGCAGTATTTT. It encodes CVSSFNQTGDDTQYF.

J is TRBJ2-3 and V is TRBV5-6; D is uncertain. The CDR3 covers 14 residues. Germline V gene data show CDR1 as SGHDT and CDR2 as YYEEEE. V lost 0 bases and J lost 10, with 15 bases in between. The CDR3 reads CASSLAWEELAQYF. The CDR3 DNA is TGTGCCAGCAGCTTGGCCTGGGAAGAACTCGCGCAGTATTTT.

V usage is TRBV29-1 and J usage is TRBJ2-1; 8 bases fit TRBD1. Trimming removed 2 bases from V and 6 bases from J; junction bases left unmatched: 9. The CDR3 length is 15 residues. Germline CDR1 and CDR2: SQVTM and ANQGSEA. This CDR3 is CSVEQGRGRFNEQFF. Here the CDR3 DNA reads TGCAGCGTTGAACAGGGCAGGGGGCGCTTCAATGAGCAGTTCTTC.

The rearrangement uses TRBV7-2 and TRBJ2-3, with a weak D call TRBD2 (6 bases). The CDR3 length is 16 residues. Germline assignment: CDR1 SGHTA and CDR2 FQGNSA. V lost 0 bases, J lost 4 bases, and 14 bases lay in between. The CDR3 sequence: CASSLALGGGADTQYF. As DNA, the CDR3 is TGTGCCAGCAGCTTAGCTCTGGGGGGTGGGGCAGATACGCAGTATTTT. The variable domain in full, with the rest retrieved from reference TRBV7-2 and TRBJ2-3, is GAGVSQSPSNKVTEKGKDVELRCDPISGHTALYWYRQSLGQGLEFLIYFQGNSAPDKSGLPSDRFSAERTGGSVSTLTIQRTQQEDSAVYLCASSLALGGGADTQYFGPGTRLTVL.

This chain connects TRBV7-4 to TRBJ1-4, with D possibly matching TRBD1 (5 bases). CDR1 is SGHVT, CDR2 SQSDAQ, per germline. V was pared by 1 base and J by 6 bases, with 18 bases between. This CDR3 has 17 residues. DNA of the CDR3: TGTGCCAGCAGCTTAGAAAGTCCGCAGGGCAATGATGAAAAACTGTTTTTT. Its translation: CASSLESPQGNDEKLFF.

V is TRBV19 and J is TRBJ1-2, with a tentative D call TRBD1 (6 bases). CDR1 and CDR2 (germline): LNHDA, SQIVND (reference sequence). The CDR3 extends over 15 amino acids. The germline V and J ends were trimmed by 3 bases and 2 bases, with 13 bases remaining between them. The CDR3 protein is CASSILGGSNYGYTF. CDR3 coding DNA: TGTGCCAGTAGTATTCTCGGGGGCTCAAACTATGGCTACACCTTC.

The chain recombines TRBV6-1 with TRBJ2-1; 8 bases are shared with TRBD2. The CDR3 sequence is 15 residues long. Germline V gene lookup returns CDR1 MNHNS and CDR2 SASEGT. The J segment lost 3 bases and the V segment lost 3 bases, leaving 4 bases of the junction unmatched. Here the CDR3 DNA reads TGTGCCAGCAGTGAGACCGGGACTAGCTACAATGAGCAGTTCTTC. Translated: CASSETGTSYNEQFF.